This TCR beta chain was sequenced during a study of blood T cells in healthy people across ages. This clonotype has a handful of counts. Germline loops: CDR1 PRHDT, CDR2 FYEKMQ (reference sequence). This CDR3 contains 14 residues. Between the trimmed V and J ends, which lost 5 bases and 4 bases, there was a span of 15 bases. With a J-beta primer mix and a sample-barcoded 5' primer, a second PCR ran about 7 to 11 cycles. MiXCR, applied by TCRdb to the 5' RACE reads, yields one record per CDR3 protein. The table lists some 850,000 distinct CDR3 sequences, approximately 24% of them singletons. These same records also appear under a second study, on T cells of mothers and their children. That work adds: Each mother gave over 8.5 million TCR beta CDR3 reads; each child, about 3 million.

The chain joins TRBV13 to TRBJ2-7; D remains unclear. Sequencing used blood. The source is a boy aged 5-17 years in good health. CDR3 coding DNA: TGTGCCAGCAGCCCCCCGGAGAGACTTTACGAGCAGTACTTC. This translates into CASSPPERLYEQYF.